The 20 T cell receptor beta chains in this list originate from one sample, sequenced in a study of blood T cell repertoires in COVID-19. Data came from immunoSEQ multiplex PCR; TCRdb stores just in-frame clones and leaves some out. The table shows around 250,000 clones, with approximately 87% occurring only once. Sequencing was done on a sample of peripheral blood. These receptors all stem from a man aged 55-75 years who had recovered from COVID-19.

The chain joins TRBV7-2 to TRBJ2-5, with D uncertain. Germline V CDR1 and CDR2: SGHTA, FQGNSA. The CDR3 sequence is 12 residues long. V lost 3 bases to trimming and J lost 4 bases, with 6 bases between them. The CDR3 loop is CASSFQVETQYF. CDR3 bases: TGTGCCAGCAGCTTCCAGGTAGAGACCCAGTACTTC.

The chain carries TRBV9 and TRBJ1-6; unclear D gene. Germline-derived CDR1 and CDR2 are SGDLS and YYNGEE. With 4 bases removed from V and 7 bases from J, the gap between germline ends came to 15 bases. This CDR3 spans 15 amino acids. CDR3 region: CASSSSSGPNSPLHF. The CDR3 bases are TGTGCCAGCAGCTCCTCGTCGGGTCCCAATTCACCCCTCCACTTT. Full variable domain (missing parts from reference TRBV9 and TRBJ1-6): DSGVTQTPKHLITATGQRVTLRCSPRSGDLSVYWYQQSLDQGLQFLIQYYNGEERAKGNILERFSAQQFPDLHSELNLSSLELGDSALYFCASSSSSGPNSPLHFGNGTRLTVT.

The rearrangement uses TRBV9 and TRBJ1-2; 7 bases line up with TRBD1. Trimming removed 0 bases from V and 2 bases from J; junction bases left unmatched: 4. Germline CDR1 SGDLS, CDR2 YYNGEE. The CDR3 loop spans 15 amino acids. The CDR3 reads CASSVGLDRNYGYTF. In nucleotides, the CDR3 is TGTGCCAGCAGCGTAGGATTGGACAGGAACTATGGCTACACCTTC.

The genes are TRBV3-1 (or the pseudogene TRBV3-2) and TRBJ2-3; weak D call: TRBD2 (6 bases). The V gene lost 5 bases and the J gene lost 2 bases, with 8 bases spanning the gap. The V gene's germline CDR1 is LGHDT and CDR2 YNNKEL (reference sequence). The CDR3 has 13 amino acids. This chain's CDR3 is CASSGGYTDTQYF. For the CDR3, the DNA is TGTGCCAGCAGCGGGGGGTACACAGATACGCAGTATTTT.

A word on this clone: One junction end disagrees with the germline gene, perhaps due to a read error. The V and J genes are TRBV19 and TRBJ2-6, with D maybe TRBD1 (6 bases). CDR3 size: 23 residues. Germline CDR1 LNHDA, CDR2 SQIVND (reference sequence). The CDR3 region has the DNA TGTGCCAGTAGTATTCTTGGACAGAGGTCTCCTCGTCTAGGGAACTCTGGGTCCAACGTCCTGACTTTC. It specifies CASSILGQRSPRLGNSGSNVLTF.

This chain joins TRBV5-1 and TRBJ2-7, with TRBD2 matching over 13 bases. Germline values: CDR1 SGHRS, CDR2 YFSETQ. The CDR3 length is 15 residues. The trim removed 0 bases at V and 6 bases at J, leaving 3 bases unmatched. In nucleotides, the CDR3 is TGCGCCAGCAGCTTGGAGGGACTAGCGGGACGCGAGCAGTACTTC. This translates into CASSLEGLAGREQYF.

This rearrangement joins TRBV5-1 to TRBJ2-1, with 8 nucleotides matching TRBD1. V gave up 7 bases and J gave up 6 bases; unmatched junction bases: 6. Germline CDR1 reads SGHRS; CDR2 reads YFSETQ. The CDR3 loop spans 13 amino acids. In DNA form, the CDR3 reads TGCGCCAGCGCCAGGGGGCAGTCCAATGAGCAGTTCTTC. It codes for CASARGQSNEQFF.

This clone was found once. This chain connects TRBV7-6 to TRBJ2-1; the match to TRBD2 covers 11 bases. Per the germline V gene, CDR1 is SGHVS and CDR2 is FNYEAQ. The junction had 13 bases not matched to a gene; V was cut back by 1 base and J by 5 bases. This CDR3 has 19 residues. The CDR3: CASSLGSYIAGGFNNEQFF. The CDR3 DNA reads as TGTGCCAGCAGCTTAGGGTCATATATAGCGGGAGGGTTCAACAATGAGCAGTTCTTC.

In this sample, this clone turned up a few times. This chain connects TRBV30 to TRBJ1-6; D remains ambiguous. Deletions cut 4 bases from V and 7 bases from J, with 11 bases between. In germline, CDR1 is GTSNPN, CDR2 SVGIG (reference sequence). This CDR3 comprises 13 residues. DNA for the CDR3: TGTGCCTGGACAGGTGAACAGAATTCACCCCTCCACTTT. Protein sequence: CAWTGEQNSPLHF.

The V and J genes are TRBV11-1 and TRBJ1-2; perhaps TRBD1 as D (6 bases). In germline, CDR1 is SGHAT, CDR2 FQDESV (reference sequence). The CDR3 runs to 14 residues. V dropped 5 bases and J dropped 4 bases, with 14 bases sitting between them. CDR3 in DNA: TGTGCCAGCAGCCCCCCCAGGGGCTTCTATGGCTACACCTTC. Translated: CASSPPRGFYGYTF.

Here the CDR3 reads CATSRGQFGEKLFF. CDR3 DNA sequence: TGTGCCACCAGCAGAGGACAGTTTGGGGAAAAACTGTTTTTT. The V gene is TRBV15, the J gene TRBJ1-4, with D perhaps matching TRBD1 (5 bases). The CDR3 length is 14 residues. Germline V gene lookup returns CDR1 LNHNV and CDR2 YYDKDF (reference sequence). Trimming stripped 1 base from V and 8 bases from J, with 11 bases between.

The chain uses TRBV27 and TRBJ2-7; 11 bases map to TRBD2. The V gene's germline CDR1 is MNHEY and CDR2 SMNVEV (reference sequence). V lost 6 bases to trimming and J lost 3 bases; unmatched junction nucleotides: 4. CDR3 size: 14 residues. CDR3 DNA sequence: TGTGCCAGCAGGACAGGGACTAGCGGCTACGAGCAGTACTTC. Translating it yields CASRTGTSGYEQYF.

In DNA form, the CDR3 reads TGTGCCAGCAGCCGCCGGGGAGAGACCCAGTACTTC. This encodes CASSRRGETQYF. This chain connects TRBV5-8 to TRBJ2-5, with a weak D call TRBD2 (5 bases). Trimming removed 4 bases from V and 4 bases from J, with 8 bases in between. This CDR3 has 12 residues. Per the germline V gene, CDR1 is SGHTS and CDR2 is YDEGEE.

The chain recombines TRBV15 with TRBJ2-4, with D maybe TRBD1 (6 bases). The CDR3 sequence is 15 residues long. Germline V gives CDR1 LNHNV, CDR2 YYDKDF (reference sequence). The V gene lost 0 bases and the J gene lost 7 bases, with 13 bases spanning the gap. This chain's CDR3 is CATSRDGGSGNIQYF. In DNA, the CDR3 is TGTGCCACCAGCAGAGATGGGGGCTCGGGGAACATTCAGTACTTC.

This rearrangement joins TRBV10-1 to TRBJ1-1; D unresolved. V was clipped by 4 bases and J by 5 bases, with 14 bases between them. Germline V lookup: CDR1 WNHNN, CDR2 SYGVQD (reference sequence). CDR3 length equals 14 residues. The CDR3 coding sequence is TGCGCCAGCAGTGTTGCGGCGTCGGGGACTGAAGCTTTCTTT. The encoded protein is CASSVAASGTEAFF.

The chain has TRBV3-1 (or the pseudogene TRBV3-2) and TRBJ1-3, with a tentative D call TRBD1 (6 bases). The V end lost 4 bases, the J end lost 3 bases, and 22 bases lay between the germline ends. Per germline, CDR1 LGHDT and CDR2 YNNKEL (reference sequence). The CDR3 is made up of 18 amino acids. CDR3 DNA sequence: TGTGCCAGCAGCCCCAGAGGGGGGGGATCTACTCATGGAAACACCATATATTTT. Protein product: CASSPRGGGSTHGNTIYF.

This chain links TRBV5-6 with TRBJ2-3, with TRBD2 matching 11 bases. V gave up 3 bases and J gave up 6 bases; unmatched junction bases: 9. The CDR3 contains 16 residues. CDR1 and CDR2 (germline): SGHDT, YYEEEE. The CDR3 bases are TGTGCCAGCAGCTCCTGGGGTAGCGGGGGGGTGGATACGCAGTATTTT. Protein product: CASSSWGSGGVDTQYF.

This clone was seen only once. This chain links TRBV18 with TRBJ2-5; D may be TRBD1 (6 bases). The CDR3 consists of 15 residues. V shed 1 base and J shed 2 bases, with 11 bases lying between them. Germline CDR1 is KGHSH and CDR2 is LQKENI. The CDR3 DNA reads TGTGCCAGCTCACCACAACAGGGCCCACAAGAGACCCAGTACTTC. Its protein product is CASSPQQGPQETQYF.

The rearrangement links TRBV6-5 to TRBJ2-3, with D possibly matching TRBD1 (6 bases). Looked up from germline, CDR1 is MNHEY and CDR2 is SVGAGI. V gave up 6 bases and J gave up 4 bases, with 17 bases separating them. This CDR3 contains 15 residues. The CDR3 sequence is CASRGLGGVADTQYF. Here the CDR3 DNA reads TGTGCCAGCAGGGGGCTAGGGGGAGTGGCAGATACGCAGTATTTT.

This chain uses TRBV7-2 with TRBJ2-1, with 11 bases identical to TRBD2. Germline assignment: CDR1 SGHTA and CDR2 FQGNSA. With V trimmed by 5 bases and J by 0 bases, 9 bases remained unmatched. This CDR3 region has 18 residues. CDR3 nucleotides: TGTGCCAGCAGCCACCCCACTAGCGGGGGCAGCTCCTACAATGAGCAGTTCTTC. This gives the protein CASSHPTSGGSSYNEQFF.